This T cell receptor beta chain emerged from a study of T cell repertoires in ileal Crohn's disease. Study as a whole: The M6 sample came from neoterminal ileum during colonoscopy after surgery.

The time point is: neoterminal ileum biopsy at postoperative endoscopy, about 6 months after surgery. CDR1 SEHNR and CDR2 FQNEAQ come from the germline V gene (reference sequence). V lost 5 bases and J lost 10, with 15 bases in between. This CDR3 spans 14 amino acids. Only in-frame clones appear in the TCRdb table, and some are missing; sequencing was by immunoSEQ multiplex PCR. The sample carries about 60,000 clones, roughly 89% recorded once. Input material: ileal tissue. The J gene is TRBJ1-6, the V gene TRBV7-9; D call uncertain. The TCR was taken from an adult with Crohn's disease. The CDR3 sequence is CASSPSGDSSPLHF. CDR3 nucleotide sequence: TGTGCCAGCAGCCCTAGCGGGGATAGCTCACCCCTCCACTTT.